The 25 T cell receptor beta chains given below trace back to one sample, sequenced in a study of cytotoxic CD8 clonotypes in ibrutinib-treated CLL. Measured with immunoSEQ multiplex PCR; TCRdb has only the in-frame clones, and not every one. The data hold about 40,000 clones, with about 70% observed a single time. The specimen comprised PBMCs, sampled at disease progression, from a patient treated with ibrutinib. The receptors shown here come from a human donor with chronic lymphocytic leukemia.

This chain joins TRBV6-5 and TRBJ2-7; 11 bases line up with TRBD2. The germline V gene has CDR1 MNHEY and CDR2 SVGAGI. The CDR3 has 13 amino acids. V lost 8 bases, J lost 5 bases, and 5 bases stayed unmatched. CDR3 residues: CASGVAGGDEQYF. The CDR3 nucleotides read TGTGCCAGCGGGGTAGCGGGAGGGGACGAGCAGTACTTC.

This clone was found once. V and J are TRBV28 and TRBJ1-5, with D tentatively TRBD1 (6 bases). The CDR3 runs to 17 residues. Germline values: CDR1 MDHEN, CDR2 SYDVKM. V was cut by 5 bases and J by 2 bases, with 19 bases left in between. CDR3 protein: CASSLTWTEPRNQPQHF. The CDR3, as DNA: TGTGCCAGCAGTCTAACCTGGACAGAACCACGCAATCAGCCCCAGCATTTT. The variable domain in full, with the rest retrieved from reference TRBV28 and TRBJ1-5, is DVKVTQSSRYLVKRTGEKVFLECVQDMDHENMFWYRQDPGLGLRLIYFSYDVKMKEKGDIPEGYSVSREKKERFSLILESASTNQTSMYLCASSLTWTEPRNQPQHFGDGTRLSIL.

This clone was picked up a small number of times. This rearrangement joins TRBV7-6 to TRBJ1-1; TRBD1 matches 10 bases. Losses at the gene ends were 5 bases for V and 4 bases for J; bases not matched to a gene: 7. The CDR3 is 15 amino acids. From germline, CDR1 is SGHVS and CDR2 FNYEAQ. The CDR3 region is CASSTGQGKATEAFF. The CDR3 DNA follows: TGTGCCAGCAGCACGGGACAGGGGAAGGCCACTGAAGCTTTCTTT.

The CDR3 is CASSHQQGNQPQHF. The CDR3 DNA follows: TGTGCCAGCAGTCACCAACAGGGGAATCAGCCCCAGCATTTT. The chain recombines TRBV28 with TRBJ1-5, with 7 bases aligning to TRBD1. The CDR3 is made up of 14 amino acids. The trim removed 5 bases at V and 4 bases at J, leaving 5 bases unmatched. Germline CDR1 MDHEN, CDR2 SYDVKM.

The chain couples TRBV28 to TRBJ2-5, with 10 bases that match TRBD1. In germline, CDR1 is MDHEN, CDR2 SYDVKM. The CDR3 spans 15 residues. Germline trimming cut 5 bases from V and 4 bases from J; bases unmatched to any gene: 7. This CDR3 is CASSGDRGRVETQYF. The CDR3 region has the DNA TGTGCCAGCAGTGGGGACAGGGGACGCGTAGAGACCCAGTACTTC.

The CDR3 loop is CASSFGLAGPYEQYF. The DNA for the CDR3 is TGTGCCAGCAGTTTTGGACTAGCGGGACCATACGAGCAGTACTTC. V usage is TRBV2 and J usage is TRBJ2-7; 12 bases match TRBD2. In germline, CDR1 is SNHLY, CDR2 FYNNEI. CDR3 size: 15 residues. V lost 5 bases to trimming and J lost 4 bases; unmatched junction nucleotides: 6. The whole variable domain, filled in from reference TRBV2 and TRBJ2-7, reads EPEVTQTPSHQVTQMGQEVILRCVPISNHLYFYWYRQILGQKVEFLVSFYNNEISEKSEIFDDQFSVERPDGSNFTLKIRSTKLEDSAMYFCASSFGLAGPYEQYFGPGTRLTVT.

This chain links TRBV5-1 with TRBJ1-2; D not certain. This CDR3 region has 16 residues. Between the trimmed V and J ends, which lost 3 bases and 1 base, there was a span of 16 bases. Germline V gives CDR1 SGHRS, CDR2 YFSETQ. The DNA of the CDR3 is TGCGCCAGCAGCTCAGCCGCAGGAGGGATTAACTATGGCTACACCTTC. The encoded protein is CASSSAAGGINYGYTF.

This sequence joins TRBV28 and TRBJ2-6, with 7 nucleotides matching TRBD2. Germline values: CDR1 MDHEN, CDR2 SYDVKM. The CDR3 is made up of 17 amino acids. The V segment lost 4 bases and the J segment 2 bases; nucleotides outside the gene matches: 8. For the CDR3, the DNA is TGTGCCAGCAGTTCAAGGGACTACTCGGCTGGGGCCAACGTCCTGACTTTC. Residues: CASSSRDYSAGANVLTF.

The J gene is TRBJ1-2, the V gene TRBV5-6; no clear D. CDR3 length: 12 residues. The ends were cut back, 2 bases at V and 4 bases at J, with 6 bases in the middle. In germline, CDR1 is SGHDT, CDR2 YYEEEE. CDR3 DNA: TGTGCCAGCAGCTTTGCGAGCTATGGCTACACCTTC. This encodes CASSFASYGYTF. The full variable domain, in which reference TRBV5-6 and TRBJ1-2 provide the parts outside the CDR3, is DAGVTQSPTHLIKTRGQQVTLRCSPKSGHDTVSWYQQALGQGPQFIFQYYEEEERQRGNFPDRFSGHQFPNYSSELNVNALLLGDSALYLCASSFASYGYTFGSGTRLTVV.

Written as DNA, the CDR3 is TGTGCCAGCTCACCACCGATGGGGACAGGGTACTACAATGAGCAGTTCTTC. Residues: CASSPPMGTGYYNEQFF. The V gene is TRBV18, the J gene TRBJ2-1, with TRBD1 identical over 9 bases. There are 17 residues in the CDR3. Germline CDR1 is KGHSH and CDR2 is LQKENI. The junction had 6 bases not matched to a gene; V was cut back by 0 bases and J by 3 bases.

The sample holds a few counts of this clone. This chain connects TRBV5-1 to TRBJ1-2; maybe TRBD1 (5 bases). This CDR3 has 14 amino acids. CDR1 is SGHRS and CDR2 is YFSETQ in the germline V gene. The ends were cut back, 0 bases at V and 11 bases at J, with 17 bases in the middle. The chain's CDR3 is CASSLGSQGQTYTF. CDR3 in DNA: TGCGCCAGCAGCTTGGGCTCCCAGGGTCAGACTTACACCTTC.

A few counts support this clone. The chain links TRBV6-5 to TRBJ1-5; TRBD1 matches 7 bases. V lost 4 bases to trimming and J lost 3 bases; unmatched junction nucleotides: 6. The V gene's germline CDR1 is MNHEY and CDR2 SVGAGI. This CDR3 region has 15 residues. The CDR3 sequence: CASSSQQGNNQPQHF. The CDR3 region has the DNA TGTGCCAGCAGTTCGCAACAGGGGAACAATCAGCCCCAGCATTTT.

This chain uses TRBV6-6 with TRBJ2-1; unclear D gene. This CDR3 comprises 14 residues. The ends were cut back, 5 bases at V and 0 bases at J, with 8 bases in the middle. CDR1 is MNHNY, CDR2 SVGAGI, per germline (reference sequence). CDR3 sequence (DNA): TGTGCCAGCAGTACCACCGGCTCCTACAATGAGCAGTTCTTC. Its translation: CASSTTGSYNEQFF.

The chain has TRBV10-2 and TRBJ2-1; D remains unclear. The CDR3 contains 14 residues. CDR1 and CDR2 (germline): WSHSY, SAAADI. V was trimmed by 4 bases and J by 7 bases, leaving 14 bases between them. The CDR3 is CASSGVILGNEQFF. The DNA for the CDR3 is TGCGCCAGCAGTGGGGTCATCTTGGGGAATGAGCAGTTCTTC.

CDR3: CASSQDRYYEQYF. CDR3 DNA sequence: TGCGCCAGCAGCCAAGATAGGTACTACGAGCAGTACTTC. The J gene is TRBJ2-7, the V gene TRBV4-1; D ambiguous. Germline V gives CDR1 MGHRA, CDR2 YSYEKL. The V and J ends lost 0 bases and 3 bases respectively, with 6 bases between them. This CDR3 contains 13 residues.

The chain couples TRBV6-5 to TRBJ2-5, with 10 nucleotides matching TRBD1. Looked up from germline, CDR1 is MNHEY and CDR2 is SVGAGI. CDR3 length: 12 residues. The ends lost 7 bases at V and 9 bases at J; junction bases unmatched: 5. This CDR3 reads CASTSGTGAQYF. CDR3 sequence (DNA): TGTGCCAGCACTTCCGGGACAGGGGCCCAGTACTTC.

This chain joins TRBV27 and TRBJ2-7; D might be TRBD1 (5 bases). From germline, CDR1 is MNHEY and CDR2 SMNVEV (reference sequence). V gave up 2 bases and J gave up 6 bases, with 14 bases separating them. The CDR3 has 14 amino acids. CDR3 loop: CASSLIQGKREQYF. CDR3 nucleotides: TGTGCCAGCAGTTTAATCCAGGGCAAGCGCGAGCAGTACTTC.

V and J are TRBV9 and TRBJ1-2; a possible D gene is TRBD1 (6 bases). In germline, CDR1 is SGDLS, CDR2 YYNGEE. CDR3 length: 15 residues. The V end lost 0 bases, the J end lost 1 base, and 10 bases lay between the germline ends. This chain's CDR3 is CASSVGQGLNYGYTF. Written as DNA, the CDR3 is TGTGCCAGCAGCGTAGGCCAGGGGCTTAACTATGGCTACACCTTC.

The gene calls are TRBV19 and TRBJ2-7; 9 bases agree with TRBD2. V dropped 6 bases and J dropped 4; count of bases not matched to a gene: 4. This CDR3 comprises 13 residues. Per germline, CDR1 LNHDA and CDR2 SQIVND (reference sequence). Here the CDR3 reads CASRLAGNYEQYF. For the CDR3, the DNA is TGTGCCAGTAGGCTAGCGGGAAATTACGAGCAGTACTTC.

This rearrangement joins TRBV10-3 to TRBJ2-3, with D tentatively TRBD1 or TRBD2 (5 bases each). V lost 6 bases and J 3 bases, leaving 10 bases between the germline ends. Germline V CDR1 and CDR2: ENHRY, SYGVKD. This CDR3 region has 13 residues. This CDR3 reads CAIRGPSTDTQYF. The CDR3 DNA is TGTGCCATCAGGGGACCATCTACAGATACGCAGTATTTT.

The CDR3 protein is CASSRDSYEQYF. The DNA of the CDR3 is TGCGCCAGCAGCCGGGACAGCTACGAGCAGTACTTC. V is TRBV10-1 and J is TRBJ2-7, with 7 bases aligning to TRBD1. Trimming took 6 bases from V and 3 from J; bases not matched to a gene: 2. The CDR3 extends over 12 amino acids. Germline loops: CDR1 WNHNN, CDR2 SYGVQD (reference sequence).

This chain links TRBV30 with TRBJ1-2, with D unclear. The CDR3 is 13 residues long. V lost 0 bases and J 1 base, leaving 6 bases between the germline ends. Germline CDR1 is GTSNPN and CDR2 is SVGIG (reference sequence). The chain's CDR3 is CAWSVSINYGYTF. CDR3 nucleotide sequence: TGTGCCTGGAGTGTAAGCATTAACTATGGCTACACCTTC.

The chain couples TRBV15 to TRBJ2-2; 7 positions agree with TRBD2. Germline values: CDR1 LNHNV, CDR2 YYDKDF (reference sequence). V lost 1 base and J lost 7; bases outside the gene matches: 6. The CDR3 contains 15 residues. This CDR3 is CATSRGLAEGGELFF. CDR3 sequence (DNA): TGTGCCACCAGCAGAGGTCTAGCGGAAGGCGGGGAGCTGTTTTTT. Drawing the rest from reference TRBV15 and TRBJ2-2, the complete variable domain is DAMVIQNPRYQVTQFGKPVTLSCSQTLNHNVMYWYQQKSSQAPKLLFHYYDKDFNNEADTPDNFQSRRPNTSFCFLDIRSPGLGDTAMYLCATSRGLAEGGELFFGEGSRLTVL.

This clone was detected only a few times. This chain connects TRBV7-2 to TRBJ1-2; D not certain. The CDR3 has 13 residues. The germline V and J ends were trimmed by 5 bases and 8 bases, with 15 bases remaining between them. Germline CDR1 reads SGHTA; CDR2 reads FQGNSA. The CDR3 DNA is TGTGCCAGCAGCCCTTCGGCCGCCTCGGGCTACACCTTC. Translating it yields CASSPSAASGYTF.

V is TRBV27 and J is TRBJ1-4; a weak D match, TRBD1 (5 bases). The CDR3 has 17 amino acids. Trimming cost V 6 bases and J 0 bases, with 17 bases left between them. Germline values: CDR1 MNHEY, CDR2 SMNVEV (reference sequence). CDR3 residues: CASRALGGGATNEKLFF. The CDR3, as DNA: TGTGCCAGCAGGGCCCTTGGTGGGGGAGCAACTAATGAAAAACTGTTTTTT.